This is a list of T cell receptor beta chains from one sample in a study of cytomegalovirus exposure and HLA in healthy donors. The data were produced by immunoSEQ multiplex PCR, yet TCRdb's version contains in-frame clones alone and is incomplete. The repertoire consists of about 140,000 clones, with roughly 80% occurring once and the leading ten covering 1.6%. The specimen was PBMCs. The receptors shown here come from a female donor in good health and CMV-seronegative. Each CDR3 is given with its conserved first and last residue.

v_call cdr3_aa
TRBV13 CASSLGRGTYEQYF
TRBV28 CASSVYRNWSKAFF
TRBV29-1 CSAQTGPGQPQHF
TRBV27 CASSAEQASQPQHF
TRBV7-2 CVSTSTGRGWTFF
TRBV27 CASSLSEGTGYNSPLHF
TRBV16 CASLHQTGGYSNQPQHF
TRBV4-2 CASSQFPQGATSGANVLTF
TRBV14 CASSPGQGDYTEAFF
TRBV5-4 CASSLISPGPYEQYF
TRBV7-2 CASSSSFGTEAFF
TRBV11-3 CASSLGQGGRETQYF
TRBV5-4 CASSQSPRDRAVLSGNTIYF
TRBV2 CASFRDYEQFF
TRBV11-1 CASSLNGYGYTF
TRBV7-8 CASSQPSGSANEQFF
TRBV10-3 CAISETTSGYQSYNEQFF
TRBV2 CASSVASGGQRQPQHF
TRBV6-5 CASSTRHSGNTIYF
TRBV4-2 CASSQDIATGEQFF
TRBV28 CASSSPRNGYEKLFF
TRBV6-5 CASSYSYRGNEQFF
TRBV7-6 CASSLREQGSNSPLHF
TRBV2 CASSHTGTTSTDTQYF
TRBV4-2 CASSRGGQQANTEAFF
TRBV2 CASRADSVGNTIYF
TRBV5-1 CASSSNQGVPYEQYF
TRBV18 CASSPHPVPDTQYF
TRBV19 CASSIGTNNEQFF
TRBV5-1 CASSQGVRGGTEAFF
TRBV5-1 CASSTGSAGGSTDTQYF
TRBV5-6 CASSDSGTEAFF
TRBV19 CASSRSGSNTGELFF
TRBV6-1 CASSEGGGNDGYTF
TRBV6-5 CASSYLGELTGPTQYF
TRBV4-3 CASSQEIWGQYYGYTF
TRBV19 CASSTSSGGSYLADTQYF
TRBV5-4 CASSQGTSRNTQYF
TRBV7-9 CASSLQGNQPQHF
TRBV7-9 CASSSNQGRDEKLFF
TRBV7-6 CASSPGLALADTQYF
TRBV6-4 CASSPLAGGADTQYF
TRBV10-3 CAIGPQGENTEAFF
TRBV4-1 CASSPAPTRGTQYF
TRBV7-9 CASSSVETQYF
TRBV7-9 CASSLELQGRRTEAFF
TRBV5-5 CASSFSQDSTEAFF
TRBV6-1 CASRPPGQGAYEQYF
TRBV28 CASSLSGSPYNEQFF
TRBV2 CASAQTGLAGVEQFF
TRBV6-1 CASSARGMAGGSYNEQFF
TRBV11-2 CASSLRQRGGRETQYF